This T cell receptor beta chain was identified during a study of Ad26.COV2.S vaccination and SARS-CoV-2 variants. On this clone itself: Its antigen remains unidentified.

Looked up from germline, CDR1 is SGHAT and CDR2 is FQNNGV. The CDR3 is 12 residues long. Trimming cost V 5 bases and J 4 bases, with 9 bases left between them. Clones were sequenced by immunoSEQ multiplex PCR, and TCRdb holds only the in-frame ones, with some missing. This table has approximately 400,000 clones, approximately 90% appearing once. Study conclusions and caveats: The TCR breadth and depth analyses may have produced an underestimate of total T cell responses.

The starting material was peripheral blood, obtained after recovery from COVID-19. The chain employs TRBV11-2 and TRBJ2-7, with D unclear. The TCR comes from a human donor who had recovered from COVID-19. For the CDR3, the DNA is TGTGCCAGCAGCCCCATGAGGTACGAGCAGTACTTC. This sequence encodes CASSPMRYEQYF. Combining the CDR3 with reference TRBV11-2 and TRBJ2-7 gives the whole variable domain EAGVAQSPRYKIIEKRQSVAFWCNPISGHATLYWYQQILGQGPKLLIQFQNNGVVDDSQLPKDRFSAERLKGVDSTLKIQPAKLEDSAVYLCASSPMRYEQYFGPGTRLTVT.